This T cell receptor (beta chain) was found in a study of cytomegalovirus exposure and HLA in healthy donors. Broader study findings: 16,951 TCR beta sequences were associated with HLA alleles at 0.05 false discovery rate in a later analysis. Information on immune exposure was restricted to one variable (CMV serostatus).

In the PCR, 60 Vbeta and 13 Jbeta primers were used. The assay was immunoSEQ multiplex PCR, and TCRdb's table has in-frame clones only and misses some. This table lists some 140,000 clones. This CDR3 spans 16 amino acids. The germline V gene encodes CDR1 SGHTA and CDR2 FQGTGA. V lost 0 bases and J lost 5, with 14 bases in between. Turning to this clone: Its antigen is as yet unknown.

The clonotype comes from a woman aged 60-70 years in good health and CMV-seronegative. V and J are TRBV7-3 and TRBJ2-1; tentatively, D is TRBD1 (5 bases). The sample was PBMCs. The CDR3 here is CASSLTSTGKNNEQFF. The DNA of the CDR3 is TGTGCCAGCAGCTTAACATCCACAGGTAAAAACAATGAGCAGTTCTTC.